This entry concerns a single T cell receptor (beta chain). The antigen is undetermined. This sample was included in a study of T cell clusters in autoimmune cytopenias. In the study overall: Per sample, median TRB depth was approximately 54,000 reads, yielding a median roughly 2,200 distinct clonotypes. Broader study findings: TRB repertoire shifts in secondary cytopenia and chronic lymphocytic leukemia mostly reflected lymphoma, not autoimmunity. Physiological T cell clusters of healthy donors were apparently absent in primary autoimmune cytopenia patients.

TRB was amplified by touch-down multiplex PCR, primer pools A and B combined. Each CDR3 protein gets one entry in TCRdb, which reprocessed the multiplex PCR reads and gives no DNA. This sample's clone table lists about 8,200 distinct CDR3 sequences. Roughly 40,000 genome equivalents of blood DNA were amplified for TRB. Germline lookup yields CDR1 LNHDA and CDR2 SQIVND (reference sequence). The CDR3 runs to 17 residues. The gene calls are TRBV19 and TRBJ1-3. The sequence derives from a human donor with an autoimmune cytopenia or autoimmune hepatitis (not recorded which). Sequencing was carried out using peripheral blood. The CDR3 protein is CASSTHGGEPSGNTIYF.